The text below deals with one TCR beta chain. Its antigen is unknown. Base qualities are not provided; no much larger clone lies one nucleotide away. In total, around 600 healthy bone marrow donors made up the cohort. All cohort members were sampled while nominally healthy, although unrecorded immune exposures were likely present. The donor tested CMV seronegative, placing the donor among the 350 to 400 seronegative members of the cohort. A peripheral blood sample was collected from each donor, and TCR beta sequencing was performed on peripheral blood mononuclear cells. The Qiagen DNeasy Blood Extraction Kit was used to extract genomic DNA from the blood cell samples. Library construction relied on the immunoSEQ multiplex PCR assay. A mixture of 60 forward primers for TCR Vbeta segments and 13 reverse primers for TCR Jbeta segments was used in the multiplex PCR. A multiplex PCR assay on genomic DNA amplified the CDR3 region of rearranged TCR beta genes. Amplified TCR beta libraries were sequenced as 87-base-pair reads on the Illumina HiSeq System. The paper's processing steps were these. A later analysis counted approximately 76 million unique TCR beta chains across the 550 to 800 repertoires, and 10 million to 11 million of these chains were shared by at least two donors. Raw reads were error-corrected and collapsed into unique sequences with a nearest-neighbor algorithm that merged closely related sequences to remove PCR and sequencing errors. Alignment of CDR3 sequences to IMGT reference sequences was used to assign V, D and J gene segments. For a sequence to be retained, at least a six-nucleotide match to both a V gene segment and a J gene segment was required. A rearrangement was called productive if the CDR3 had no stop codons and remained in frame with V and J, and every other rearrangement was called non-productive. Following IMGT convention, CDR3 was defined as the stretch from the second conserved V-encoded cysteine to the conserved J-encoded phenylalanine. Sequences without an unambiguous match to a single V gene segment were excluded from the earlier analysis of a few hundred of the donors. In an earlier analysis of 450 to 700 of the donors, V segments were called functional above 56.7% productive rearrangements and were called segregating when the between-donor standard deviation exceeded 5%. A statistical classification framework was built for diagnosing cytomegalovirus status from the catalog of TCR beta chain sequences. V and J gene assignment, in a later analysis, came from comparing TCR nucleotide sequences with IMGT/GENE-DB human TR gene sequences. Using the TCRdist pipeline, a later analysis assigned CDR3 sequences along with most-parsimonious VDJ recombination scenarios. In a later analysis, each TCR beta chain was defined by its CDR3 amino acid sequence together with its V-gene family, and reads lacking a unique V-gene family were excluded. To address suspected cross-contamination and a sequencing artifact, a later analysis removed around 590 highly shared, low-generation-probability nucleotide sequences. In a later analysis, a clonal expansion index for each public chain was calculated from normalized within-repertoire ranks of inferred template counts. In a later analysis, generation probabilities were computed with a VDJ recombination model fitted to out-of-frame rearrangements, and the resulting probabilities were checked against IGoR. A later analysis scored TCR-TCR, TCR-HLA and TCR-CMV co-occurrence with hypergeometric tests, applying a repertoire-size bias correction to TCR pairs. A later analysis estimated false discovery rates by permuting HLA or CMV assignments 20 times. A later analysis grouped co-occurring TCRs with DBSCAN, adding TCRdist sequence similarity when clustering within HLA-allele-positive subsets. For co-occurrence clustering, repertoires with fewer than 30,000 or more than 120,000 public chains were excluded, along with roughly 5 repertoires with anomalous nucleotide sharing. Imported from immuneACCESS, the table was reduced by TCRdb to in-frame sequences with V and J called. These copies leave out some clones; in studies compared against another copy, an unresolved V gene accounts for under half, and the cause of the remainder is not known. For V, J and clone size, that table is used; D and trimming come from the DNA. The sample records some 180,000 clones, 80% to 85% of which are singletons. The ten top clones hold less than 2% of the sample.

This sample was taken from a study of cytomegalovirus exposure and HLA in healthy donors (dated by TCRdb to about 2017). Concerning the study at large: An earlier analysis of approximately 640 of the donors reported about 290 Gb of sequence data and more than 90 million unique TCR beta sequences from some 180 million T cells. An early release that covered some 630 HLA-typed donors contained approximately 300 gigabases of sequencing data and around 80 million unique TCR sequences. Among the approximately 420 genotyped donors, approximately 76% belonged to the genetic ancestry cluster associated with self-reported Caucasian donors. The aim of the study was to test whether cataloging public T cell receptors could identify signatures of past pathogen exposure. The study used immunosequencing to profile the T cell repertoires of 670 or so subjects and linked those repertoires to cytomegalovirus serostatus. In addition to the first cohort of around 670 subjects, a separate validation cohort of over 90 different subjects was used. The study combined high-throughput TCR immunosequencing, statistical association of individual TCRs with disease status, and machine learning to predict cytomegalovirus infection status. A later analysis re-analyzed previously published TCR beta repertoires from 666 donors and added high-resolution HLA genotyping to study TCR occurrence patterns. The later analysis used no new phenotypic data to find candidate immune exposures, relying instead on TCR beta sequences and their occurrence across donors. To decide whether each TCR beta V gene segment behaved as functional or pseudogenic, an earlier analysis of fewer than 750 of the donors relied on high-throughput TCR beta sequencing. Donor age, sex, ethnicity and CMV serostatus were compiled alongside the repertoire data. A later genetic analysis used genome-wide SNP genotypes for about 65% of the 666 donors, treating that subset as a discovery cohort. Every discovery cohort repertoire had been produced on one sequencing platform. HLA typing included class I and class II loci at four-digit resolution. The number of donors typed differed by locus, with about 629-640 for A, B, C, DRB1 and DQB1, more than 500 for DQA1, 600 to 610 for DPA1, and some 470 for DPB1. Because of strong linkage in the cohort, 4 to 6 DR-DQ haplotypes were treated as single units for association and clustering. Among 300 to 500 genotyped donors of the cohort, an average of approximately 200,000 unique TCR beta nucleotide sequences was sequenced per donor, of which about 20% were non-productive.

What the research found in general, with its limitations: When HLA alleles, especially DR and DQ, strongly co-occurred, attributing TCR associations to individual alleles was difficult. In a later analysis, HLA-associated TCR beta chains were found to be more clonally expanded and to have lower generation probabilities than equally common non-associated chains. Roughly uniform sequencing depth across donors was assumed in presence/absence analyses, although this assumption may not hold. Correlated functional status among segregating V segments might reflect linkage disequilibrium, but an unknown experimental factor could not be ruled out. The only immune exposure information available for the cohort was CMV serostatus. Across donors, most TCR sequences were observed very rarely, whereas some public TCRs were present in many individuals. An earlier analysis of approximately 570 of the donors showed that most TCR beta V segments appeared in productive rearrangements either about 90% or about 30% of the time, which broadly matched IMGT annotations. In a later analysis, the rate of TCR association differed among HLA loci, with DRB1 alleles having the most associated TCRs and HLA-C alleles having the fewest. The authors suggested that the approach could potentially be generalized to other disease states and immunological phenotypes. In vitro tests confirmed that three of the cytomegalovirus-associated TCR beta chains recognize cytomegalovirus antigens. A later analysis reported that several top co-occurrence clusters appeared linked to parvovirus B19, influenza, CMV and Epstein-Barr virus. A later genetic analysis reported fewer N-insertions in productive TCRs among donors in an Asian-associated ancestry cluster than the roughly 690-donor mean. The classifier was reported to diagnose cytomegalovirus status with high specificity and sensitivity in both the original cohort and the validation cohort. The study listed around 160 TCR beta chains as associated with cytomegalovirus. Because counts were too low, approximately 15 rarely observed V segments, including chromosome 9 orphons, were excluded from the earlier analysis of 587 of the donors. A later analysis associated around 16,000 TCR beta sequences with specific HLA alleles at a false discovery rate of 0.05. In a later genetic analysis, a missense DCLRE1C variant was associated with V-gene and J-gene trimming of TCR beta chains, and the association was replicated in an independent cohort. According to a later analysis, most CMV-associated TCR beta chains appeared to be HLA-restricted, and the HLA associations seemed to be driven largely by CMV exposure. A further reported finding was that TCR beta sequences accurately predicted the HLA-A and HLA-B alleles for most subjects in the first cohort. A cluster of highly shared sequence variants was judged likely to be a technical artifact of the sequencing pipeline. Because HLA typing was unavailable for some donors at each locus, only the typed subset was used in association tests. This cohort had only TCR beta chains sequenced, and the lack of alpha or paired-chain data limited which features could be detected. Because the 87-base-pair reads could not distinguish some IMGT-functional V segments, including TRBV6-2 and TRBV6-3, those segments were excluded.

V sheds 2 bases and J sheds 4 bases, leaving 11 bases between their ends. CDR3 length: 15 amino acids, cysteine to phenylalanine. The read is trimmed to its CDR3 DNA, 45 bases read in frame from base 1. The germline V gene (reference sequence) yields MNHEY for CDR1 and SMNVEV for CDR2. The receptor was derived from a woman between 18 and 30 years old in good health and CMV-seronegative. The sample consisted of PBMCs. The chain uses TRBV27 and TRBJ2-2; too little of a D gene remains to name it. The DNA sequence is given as TGTGCCAGCAGTTTACCCCCCCCGGGCACCGGGGAGCTGTTTTTT. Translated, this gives CASSLPPPGTGELFF.